This TCR beta chain was sequenced in a study of Graves' ophthalmopathy and Graves' hyperthyroidism. Being free of ophthalmopathy for 18 months of follow-up defined stable hyperthyroidism. CDR1 SGHTA and CDR2 FQGNSA come from the germline V gene. The CDR3 length is 16 residues. V lost 0 bases and J 2 bases, leaving 11 bases between the germline ends. This clonotype has more than one count but fewer than ten. RNA transcripts provided the template for amplifying TCR beta CDR3 regions. An initial RT-PCR round employing HTBI primers preceded a second-round multiplex PCR. TCRdb independently ran MiXCR on the multiplex PCR reads; one entry per CDR3 protein. There are 400,000 to 500,000 distinct CDR3 sequences in the sample; roughly 21% occur only once, and roughly 3% lies in the top ten.

This clonotype was sampled from a woman between 18 and 30 years old with stable Graves' hyperthyroidism. The rearrangement joins TRBV7-2 to TRBJ1-3; D is unresolved. The sequenced material came from peripheral blood. In nucleotides, the CDR3 is TGTGCCAGCAGCTTAGCTTTTTTGGGTACTGGAAACACCATATATTTT. It codes for CASSLAFLGTGNTIYF.